Listed below are T cell receptor beta chains from one sample, sequenced in a study of shared clonotypes between healthy human individuals. Using immunoSEQ multiplex PCR, the repertoire was profiled, and TCRdb retains in-frame clones only, with some absent. Of around 95,000 clones in the sample, 40% to 55% were seen once. Material for sequencing was PBMCs. The receptors here all came from a woman aged 40 to 50 in good health. Some clones in this sample may be carry-over from other donors' samples. Each CDR3 is given with its conserved first and last residue. A D gene is named only where the DNA matches it firmly. Clone size is given for some rows only: seen once, a few or many times, or a class if the clone is expanded.

abundance	v_gene	d_gene	j_gene	CDR3nt	CDR3aa
.	TRBV4-1	TRBD2	TRBJ2-2	TGCGCCAGCAGCCAAGCTGTGGGAGGGCCGGCTGGGGAGCTGTTTTTT	CASSQAVGGPAGELFF
many	TRBV7-8	.	TRBJ2-7	TGTGCCAGCAGCTTAGGACTAGAAGGGTCCTACGAGCAGTACTTC	CASSLGLEGSYEQYF
.	TRBV9	TRBD1	TRBJ2-5	TGTGCCAGCAGCGTAGAAGGCGGGACAGGGATGGAGACCCAGTACTTC	CASSVEGGTGMETQYF
.	TRBV7-2	TRBD2	TRBJ2-5	TGTGCCAGCAGCCGGGGGGGTGTGTGGCAAGAGACCCAGTACTTC	CASSRGGVWQETQYF
.	TRBV6-5	.	TRBJ2-7	TGTGCCAGCAGTGTATCCTACGAGCAGTACTTC	CASSVSYEQYF
.	TRBV18	TRBD2	TRBJ2-7	TGTGCCAGCTCACTCGGACTAGCGGGAGGCGGATACGAGCAGTACTTC	CASSLGLAGGGYEQYF
.	TRBV30	.	TRBJ1-3	TGTGCCTGGAGTGTACCAGACCGGGTCTCTGGAAACACCATATATTTT	CAWSVPDRVSGNTIYF
many	TRBV29-1	.	TRBJ1-2	TGCAGCGTTGAAGATCGTGGGTCTGGGAATGGCTACACCTTC	CSVEDRGSGNGYTF
many	TRBV19	.	TRBJ1-1	TGTGCCAGTCGAGGCGGGGCTACTAACACTGAAGCTTTCTTT	CASRGGATNTEAFF
many	TRBV7-7	TRBD2	TRBJ2-5	TGTGCCAGCAGCCTAGGACTAGCGGGAGGAGAGACCCAGTACTTC	CASSLGLAGGETQYF
.	TRBV30	.	TRBJ1-1	TGTGCCTGGAGCGGAGGGCGAACTGAAGCTTTCTTT	CAWSGGRTEAFF
.	TRBV5-1	.	TRBJ2-7	TGCGCCAGCAGCTTGACCGCAAACGAGCAGTACTTC	CASSLTANEQYF
.	TRBV28	TRBD2	TRBJ2-7	TGTGCCAGCTCTAATTTAGCGGGAGGCAAATACGAGCAGTACTTC	CASSNLAGGKYEQYF
.	TRBV5-1	.	TRBJ2-7	TGCGCCAGCAGCTTGACTAGGCCCTACGAGCAGTACTTC	CASSLTRPYEQYF
.	TRBV5-4	.	TRBJ2-1	TGTGCCAGCAGCTCCGGAACCATCCGGGATGAGCAGTTCTTC	CASSSGTIRDEQFF
few	TRBV29-1	.	TRBJ1-1	TGCAGCGTTGAAAGGGAGGGGGAATCGGCTTTCTTT	CSVEREGESAFF
.	TRBV5-6	TRBD2	TRBJ2-7	TGTGCCAGCAGCCTCACCGGGACTAGCGGGACCTACGAGCAGTACTTC	CASSLTGTSGTYEQYF
once	TRBV9	.	TRBJ1-1	TGTGCCAGCAGCGTAGGAGCCGCAGGCACTGAAGCTTTCTTT	CASSVGAAGTEAFF
few	TRBV25-1	TRBD1	TRBJ1-6	TGTGCCAGCAGTGTCACAGGGGATTCACCCCTCCACTTT	CASSVTGDSPLHF
.	TRBV29-1	.	TRBJ2-7	TGCAGCGTGACCGGCGGCGGTAACGAGCAGTACTTC	CSVTGGGNEQYF
.	TRBV19	.	TRBJ1-5	TGTGCCAGTATCCCTGACAGTCGAAGCAATCAGCCCCAGCATTTT	CASIPDSRSNQPQHF
.	TRBV21-1	.	TRBJ2-1	TGTGCCAGCAGCACCGTGGAGGATGAGCAGTTCTTC	CASSTVEDEQFF
.	TRBV4-1	.	TRBJ2-1	TGCGCCAGCAGCCAAGGTTATGAGCAGTTCTTC	CASSQGYEQFF
.	TRBV28	.	TRBJ2-6	TGTGCCAGCAGTTTACTGTGGGGAGAGGGTACGGATACGGGGGCCAACGTCCTGACTTTC	CASSLLWGEGTDTGANVLTF
.	TRBV14	.	TRBJ2-7	TGTGCCAGCAGCCAAGATCGGGGCAATCGGCGCGAGCAGTACTTC	CASSQDRGNRREQYF
few	TRBV5-5	.	TRBJ2-5	TGTGCCAGCAGCTTGAAAGGGTACGAGACCCAGTACTTC	CASSLKGYETQYF
.	TRBV18	.	TRBJ2-1	TGTGCCAGCTCACCACAAACAAGCGGAACCTACAATGAGCAGTTCTTC	CASSPQTSGTYNEQFF
.	TRBV28	TRBD1	TRBJ1-5	TGTGCCAGCAGTTTGGCAGGGGGCGCGGGCAATCAGCCCCAGCATTTT	CASSLAGGAGNQPQHF
.	TRBV15	.	TRBJ2-5	TGTGCCACCAGCAGCCCGCAAGAGACCCAGTACTTC	CATSSPQETQYF
.	TRBV28	TRBD1	TRBJ1-1	TGTGCCAGCAGTTTTCAGGGACAGGGAGGACGGGCTGAAGCTTTCTTT	CASSFQGQGGRAEAFF
few	TRBV5-1	TRBD1	TRBJ2-3	TGCGCCAGCAGCGCGCCAGGGGGAAGCACAGATACGCAGTATTTT	CASSAPGGSTDTQYF
.	TRBV10-2	TRBD2	TRBJ2-5	TGCGCCAGCAGTGGCGGGAGAGGGACCGAGACCCAGTACTTC	CASSGGRGTETQYF
.	TRBV5-4	.	TRBJ2-7	TGTGCCAGCAGCTCACAGGACTTCTACGAGCAGTACTTC	CASSSQDFYEQYF
.	TRBV28	.	TRBJ2-7	TGTGCCAGCAGTTTACGAGGGTACGAGCAGTACTTC	CASSLRGYEQYF
few	TRBV4-3	.	TRBJ2-1	TGCGCCAGCAGCCAAGATAGAGACAGGCCTCAGTTCTTC	CASSQDRDRPQFF
.	TRBV4-2	.	TRBJ2-2	TGTGCCAGCAGCTTTCAAGGACAGAGAGGGACCGGGGAGCTGTTTTTT	CASSFQGQRGTGELFF
.	TRBV9	.	TRBJ2-7	TGTGCCAGCAGCCCCCGGGACGGATCCTACGAGCAGTACTTC	CASSPRDGSYEQYF
many	TRBV5-1	.	TRBJ2-7	TGCGCCAGCAGCTTGGGATTACCTTACGAGCAGTACTTC	CASSLGLPYEQYF
.	TRBV27	.	TRBJ2-3	TGTGCCAGCAGAGCTCAGGTGACCGGCACAGATACGCAGTATTTT	CASRAQVTGTDTQYF
few	TRBV27	.	TRBJ2-6	TGTGCCAGCAGTTTTTCCTCTGGGGCCAACGTCCTGACTTTC	CASSFSSGANVLTF
.	TRBV7-2	.	TRBJ1-2	TGTGCCAGCAGCTTTGCGACAGCAACAGGAGGTAACTATGGCTACACCTTC	CASSFATATGGNYGYTF
many	TRBV18	.	TRBJ2-5	TGTGCCAGCTCACCAATGCAGGGGTTCCAAGAGACCCAGTACTTC	CASSPMQGFQETQYF